This TCR beta chain stems from a study of T cell repertoires in cytomegalovirus infection. Background on the study: Researchers turned to recently identified HLA-C-restricted CMV epitopes as well as well-studied HLA-B-restricted ones. The public TCR beta signatures pointed to both CMV infection and matching HLA type.

TCRdb ran MiXCR on the reads and lists one entry per CDR3 protein. The table has 600,000 to 700,000 distinct CDR3 sequences, roughly 30% seen once. This clonotype was picked up a small number of times. The antigen is undetermined. The origin of this receptor is a human donor in good health (CMV status not recorded). Some clones in this sample may be carry-over from other donors' samples. Material: cultured PBMCs, obtained from culture after CMV antigen stimulation.

The CDR3: CASSLGGKDTQYF. CDR3 DNA sequence: TGTGCCAGCAGTTTAGGCGGCAAAGATACGCAGTATTTT. The V and J genes are TRBV12-3 or TRBV12-4 and TRBJ2-3; D uncertain. The V end was cut by 1 base, the J end by 5 bases, with 7 bases between. This CDR3 is 13 amino acids long.